In this sample, the clone carrying this T cell receptor (beta chain) turned up once. Other DNA sequences of this sample code for an identical CDR3. The data stem from a study of T cell changes during pregnancy in multiple sclerosis. Germline assignment: CDR1 GTSNPN and CDR2 SVGIG (reference sequence). Trimming removed 4 bases at V and 7 bases at J, with 4 bases between. The CDR3 is 10 residues long. Using immunoSEQ multiplex PCR, the repertoire was profiled, and TCRdb retains in-frame clones only, with some absent. The table includes 25,000 to 35,000 clones, approximately 90% detected once. The TCR sequence derives from a female donor in good health, enrolled as a control in a pregnancy study. Sample: peripheral blood, taken in the first trimester of pregnancy. The chain combines TRBV30 with TRBJ1-4; no clear D gene. The CDR3 nucleotides are TGTGCCTGGAAGCGTGAAAAACTGTTTTTT. This translates into CAWKREKLFF.